This T cell receptor beta chain was documented in a study of monozygotic twins with inflammatory bowel disease. TCRdb reprocessed the 5' RACE reads and stores each CDR3 protein as one record, lacking DNA. The sample's table shows approximately 400,000 distinct CDR3 sequences. Germline V gene sequence: CDR1 LGHDT, CDR2 YNNKEL (reference sequence). The CDR3 is 13 residues long. V gene TRBV3-1 combines with J gene TRBJ1-1. The sample comprised blood. The sequence was obtained from a human donor with ulcerative colitis or Crohn's disease, or a healthy co-twin of an affected twin (not recorded which). CDR3 protein: CASSPSAFTEAFF.